Below, 18 T cell receptor beta chains from the same sample are listed, as sequenced in a study of T cell responses to AZD1222 COVID-19 vaccine. The repertoire was sequenced with immunoSEQ multiplex PCR; TCRdb's copy has only in-frame clones and lacks some. The top ten hold 1.5% to 2% of the sample, which has approximately 210,000 clones, about 94% seen once. This specimen consisted of peripheral blood, obtained 28 days after the second dose of the MenACWY control vaccine. Every receptor here comes from an adult who received the MenACWY meningococcal vaccine as a control.

This clone was observed a single time. The CDR3 sequence is CASTSSGRSGYTF. The CDR3 DNA reads as TGTGCCAGCACCTCGTCCGGACGTAGTGGCTACACCTTC. The chain uses TRBV2 and TRBJ1-2; D remains unclear. The V end lost 7 bases, the J end lost 7 bases, and 16 bases lay between the germline ends. The germline V gene encodes CDR1 SNHLY and CDR2 FYNNEI. The CDR3 runs to 13 residues.

The chain combines TRBV5-1 with TRBJ1-1, with D maybe TRBD1 (5 bases). The germline V gene has CDR1 SGHRS and CDR2 YFSETQ. Trimming cost V 4 bases and J 0 bases, with 16 bases left between them. The CDR3 has 16 residues. Here the CDR3 reads CASSLGGLALNTEAFF. The DNA for the CDR3 is TGCGCCAGCAGCCTGGGGGGTTTGGCACTGAACACTGAAGCTTTCTTT.

The chain couples TRBV4-3 to TRBJ1-1, with D maybe TRBD1 (5 bases). The CDR3 totals 14 residues. V was clipped by 3 bases and J by 10 bases, with 18 bases between them. Germline-derived CDR1 and CDR2 are LGHNA and YSLEER. The CDR3 DNA reads TGCGCCAGCAGCCATTCGGACACCTCCTCTACAGCTTTCTTT. This translates into CASSHSDTSSTAFF.

This chain links TRBV28 with TRBJ2-7, with TRBD1 matching 7 bases. Unmatched junction bases numbered 7, after V lost 5 bases and J lost 3 bases. Germline CDR1 MDHEN, CDR2 SYDVKM. The CDR3 extends over 14 amino acids. The DNA of the CDR3 is TGTGCCAGCAGTCGAGACAGGGTTCTCTACGAGCAGTACTTC. Its translation: CASSRDRVLYEQYF.

The chain links TRBV7-9 to TRBJ2-3; the D gene could be TRBD1 or TRBD2 (6 bases each). There are 17 residues in the CDR3. The germline gives CDR1 SEHNR, CDR2 FQNEAQ (reference sequence). Trimming removed 1 base from V and 4 bases from J, with 18 bases in between. The CDR3, as DNA: TGTGCCAGCAGCTTAGGGGGGGCGGGCCCGGAGGCAGATACGCAGTATTTT. It codes for CASSLGGAGPEADTQYF. Based on the CDR3 plus reference TRBV7-9 and TRBJ2-3, the full variable domain is DTGVSQNPRHKITKRGQNVTFRCDPISEHNRLYWYRQTLGQGPEFLTYFQNEAQLEKSRLLSDRFSAERPKGSFSTLEIQRTEQGDSAMYLCASSLGGAGPEADTQYFGPGTRLTVL.

The chain has TRBV6-5 and TRBJ2-7, with 9 bases lining up with TRBD2. Germline V gene lookup returns CDR1 MNHEY and CDR2 SVGAGI. CDR3 length: 16 residues. The V segment lost 3 bases and the J segment 4 bases; nucleotides outside the gene matches: 10. CDR3 protein: CASSYGAGGPPYEQYF. The CDR3 DNA is TGTGCCAGCAGTTATGGGGCGGGAGGGCCCCCGTACGAGCAGTACTTC.

This chain joins TRBV5-1 and TRBJ2-3; D is undetermined. There are 15 residues in the CDR3. Between the trimmed V and J ends, which lost 0 bases and 0 bases, there was a span of 8 bases. Looked up from germline, CDR1 is SGHRS and CDR2 is YFSETQ. This chain's CDR3 is CASSLEASSTDTQYF. Here the CDR3 DNA reads TGCGCCAGCAGCTTGGAGGCTTCTAGCACAGATACGCAGTATTTT.

The gene calls are TRBV7-8 and TRBJ2-1; D tentatively reads TRBD1 or TRBD2 (8 bases each). The CDR3 is 19 amino acids. The V end was cut by 5 bases, the J end by 0 bases, with 23 bases between. The germline V gene has CDR1 SGHVS and CDR2 FQNEAQ. The CDR3 DNA follows: TGTGCCAGCAGCACCCGGGGGGGACAGGCAACCACCTCCTACAATGAGCAGTTCTTC. The encoded protein is CASSTRGGQATTSYNEQFF.

This rearrangement joins TRBV7-2 to TRBJ2-3, with 11 bases matching TRBD2. This CDR3 is 18 amino acids long. V was clipped by 1 base and J by 0 bases; unmatched bases: 6. CDR1 SGHTA and CDR2 FQGNSA come from the germline V gene. Here the CDR3 reads CASSLVPSGRTSTDTQYF. DNA for the CDR3: TGTGCCAGCAGCTTAGTACCTAGCGGGAGGACTAGCACAGATACGCAGTATTTT.

The chain links TRBV9 to TRBJ1-2, with D maybe TRBD1 (5 bases). The CDR3 loop spans 16 amino acids. V was shortened by 4 bases and J by 4 bases, with 20 bases between the two germline ends. The germline gives CDR1 SGDLS, CDR2 YYNGEE. The CDR3 region has the DNA TGTGCCAGCAGCCCGCCCCGTCTCACGAGGGGCTATGGCTACACCTTC. Amino acids: CASSPPRLTRGYGYTF.

The chain couples TRBV19 to TRBJ2-7; the D call may be TRBD1 or TRBD2 (5 bases each). The V end lost 3 bases, the J end lost 3 bases, and 15 bases lay between the germline ends. The CDR3 runs 15 residues. The germline CDR1 and CDR2 sequences are LNHDA and SQIVND (reference sequence). CDR3 amino acids: CASSIGAPGLYEQYF. The CDR3 region has the DNA TGTGCCAGTAGTATTGGAGCGCCGGGGCTCTACGAGCAGTACTTC.

The gene calls are TRBV5-6 and TRBJ1-4, with unresolved D. Trimming removed 4 bases from V and 0 bases from J, with 10 bases in between. The CDR3 spans 15 residues. Per the germline V gene, CDR1 is SGHDT and CDR2 is YYEEEE. CDR3 sequence (DNA): TGTGCCAGCAGCCGCTTTGCTGCAACTAATGAAAAACTGTTTTTT. This codes for CASSRFAATNEKLFF.

The chain employs TRBV4-1 and TRBJ2-1; D gene uncertain. Germline V gives CDR1 MGHRA, CDR2 YSYEKL. The CDR3 length is 12 residues. V was cut by 3 bases and J by 5 bases, with 5 bases left in between. CDR3 DNA: TGCGCCAGCAGCCAGGCAAACAATGAGCAGTTCTTC. The encoded protein is CASSQANNEQFF.

J is TRBJ1-1 and V is TRBV6-5; TRBD1 aligns across 11 bases. V was pared by 6 bases and J by 4 bases, with 4 bases of the junction left unmatched. The CDR3 is 14 residues long. CDR1 and CDR2 (germline): MNHEY, SVGAGI. CDR3 in amino acids: CASRTGTGGTEAFF. As DNA, the CDR3 is TGTGCCAGCAGAACCGGGACAGGGGGCACTGAAGCTTTCTTT.

The V call is TRBV7-9, the J call TRBJ2-5; D is unresolved. This CDR3 contains 14 residues. Trimming left V 5 bases short and J 1 base short, with 11 bases between. CDR1 is SEHNR and CDR2 is FQNEAQ in the germline V gene (reference sequence). The CDR3 DNA reads as TGTGCCAGCAGCCCCACAAATTCCCAAGAGACCCAGTACTTC. Protein product: CASSPTNSQETQYF.

The chain joins TRBV5-1 to TRBJ2-5; D tentatively reads TRBD1 or TRBD2 (5 bases each). V was cut by 8 bases and J by 4 bases, with 18 bases left in between. The CDR3 runs to 14 residues. Germline loops: CDR1 SGHRS, CDR2 YFSETQ. The CDR3 protein is CASSDGRAGETQYF. CDR3 sequence (DNA): TGCGCCAGTTCCGACGGCAGGGCGGGAGAGACCCAGTACTTC. Variable domain in full (rest from reference TRBV5-1 and TRBJ2-5): KAGVTQTPRYLIKTRGQQVTLSCSPISGHRSVSWYQQTPGQGLQFLFEYFSETQRNKGNFPGRFSGRQFSNSRSEMNVSTLELGDSALYLCASSDGRAGETQYFGPGTRLLVL.

The chain is built from TRBV7-6 and TRBJ1-2; TRBD1 matches 9 bases. Trimming at V came to 5 bases and at J to 4 bases, leaving 5 bases not matched to a gene. Germline V gives CDR1 SGHVS, CDR2 FNYEAQ. This CDR3 spans 14 amino acids. CDR3 sequence (DNA): TGTGCCAGCAGCGCGGGACAGGGTGTCTATGGCTACACCTTC. Translating gives CASSAGQGVYGYTF.

The chain is built from TRBV4-1 and TRBJ2-4, with D perhaps matching TRBD1 or TRBD2 (5 bases each). There are 18 residues in the CDR3. Trimming took 4 bases from V and 2 from J, leaving 21 bases between them. CDR1 MGHRA and CDR2 YSYEKL come from the germline V gene. CDR3 amino acids: CASSPIFGGEVTKNIQYF. Written as DNA, the CDR3 is TGCGCCAGCAGCCCGATTTTTGGGGGTGAGGTAACCAAAAACATTCAGTACTTC.